These T cell receptor beta chains were read from a single sample in a study of blood T cell repertoires in COVID-19. TCRdb's copy holds only in-frame clones and misses some; the assay was immunoSEQ multiplex PCR. The repertoire consists of some 180,000 clones, with more than 70% occurring once and the leading ten covering around 2.8%. Sequenced: peripheral blood. The origin of the receptors is a woman aged 80 or over with active or convalescent COVID-19. Both conserved end residues are part of each CDR3. The D gene is left open where the match is weak. Clone size is shown for a subset of rows, as once, few, many or a class of expanded clone.

j_call d_call clone_size cdr3_length v_call cdr3_aa cdr3_nt
TRBJ1-6 NA NA 15 TRBV7-2 CASSLGLRRNSPLHF TGTGCCAGCAGCTTAGGGTTGCGTCGGAATTCACCCCTCCACTTT
TRBJ2-7 TRBD2 NA 15 TRBV7-2 CASSPRWGGAYEQYF TGTGCCAGCAGCCCTCGCTGGGGGGGGGCCTACGAGCAGTACTTC
TRBJ1-1 NA once 14 TRBV11-1 CASSPRAGETEAFF TGTGCCAGCAGCCCCAGGGCAGGAGAAACTGAAGCTTTCTTT
TRBJ1-2 TRBD1 NA 15 TRBV19 CASHSGRGLLYGYTF TGTGCCAGCCACAGCGGCAGGGGGCTCCTCTATGGCTACACCTTC
TRBJ2-2 NA NA 14 TRBV3-1/TRBV3-2 CASSQAGGRGELFF TGTGCCAGCAGCCAAGCGGGGGGCCGCGGGGAGCTGTTTTTT
TRBJ2-1 TRBD2 NA 15 TRBV7-2 CASSLGLAGGNEQFF TGTGCCAGCAGCTTAGGCCTAGCGGGAGGTAATGAGCAGTTCTTC
TRBJ1-5 NA few 12 TRBV18 CASSPPTGAQHF TGTGCCAGCTCACCACCAACCGGTGCCCAGCATTTT
TRBJ1-4 TRBD1 NA 18 TRBV3-1/TRBV3-2 CASSQAGLVQGDYEKLFF TGTGCCAGCAGCCAAGCCGGCCTGGTACAGGGGGACTATGAAAAACTGTTTTTT
TRBJ1-2 NA NA 13 TRBV7-8 CASSSQVNYGYTF TGTGCCAGCAGCAGTCAGGTGAACTATGGCTACACCTTC
TRBJ2-3 TRBD1 NA 15 TRBV3-1/TRBV3-2 CASSQRQGWTDTQYF TGTGCCAGCAGCCAGCGACAGGGCTGGACAGATACGCAGTATTTT
TRBJ2-1 NA NA 13 TRBV5-1 CASSLTNYNEQFF TGCGCCAGCAGCTTGACTAACTACAATGAGCAGTTCTTC
TRBJ1-4 TRBD1 NA 17 TRBV5-1 CASSWLGQGVTNEKLFF TGCGCCAGCAGCTGGCTGGGACAGGGAGTCACTAATGAAAAACTGTTTTTT
TRBJ1-2 TRBD1 few 18 TRBV11-2 CASSPLLTGTGGTYGYTF TGTGCCAGCAGCCCTCTTCTAACTGGGACAGGGGGTACCTATGGCTACACCTTC
TRBJ1-3 TRBD1 many 15 TRBV9 CASSGQGVAGNTIYF TGTGCCAGCAGCGGACAGGGGGTTGCTGGAAACACCATATATTTT
TRBJ1-4 NA NA 13 TRBV28 CASHQRGVEKLFF TGTGCCAGCCACCAGCGGGGGGTCGAAAAACTGTTTTTT
TRBJ1-5 NA few 14 TRBV29-1 CSVKSTGLNQPQHF TGCAGCGTTAAAAGCACAGGGCTAAACCAGCCCCAGCATTTT
TRBJ2-7 TRBD1 few 15 TRBV19 CASSISGQGGYEQYF TGTGCCAGTAGTATATCGGGACAGGGGGGCTACGAGCAGTACTTC
TRBJ2-7 NA few 15 TRBV4-3 CASSQGWLVDSEQYF TGCGCCAGCAGCCAAGGGTGGTTAGTGGACAGCGAGCAGTACTTC
TRBJ2-3 NA few 15 TRBV28 CASSFRGTSTDTQYF TGTGCCAGCAGTTTTCGCGGGACTAGCACAGATACGCAGTATTTT
TRBJ2-3 NA NA 16 TRBV10-2 CASSETRRGGSDTQYF TGCGCCAGCAGTGAGACTAGGCGCGGTGGGTCAGATACGCAGTATTTT
TRBJ1-5 NA NA 14 TRBV7-2 CASSLGSGLQPQHF TGTGCCAGCAGCTTAGGTTCTGGTCTACAGCCCCAGCATTTT
TRBJ2-6 NA NA 10 TRBV20-1 CSPGANVLTF TGCAGCCCAGGGGCCAACGTCCTGACTTTC
TRBJ2-3 TRBD2 NA 16 TRBV6-5 CASSYSTSGASDTQYF TGTGCCAGCAGTTACTCGACTAGCGGGGCTTCAGATACGCAGTATTTT
TRBJ2-7 TRBD2 once 16 TRBV28 CASSLWGSGGAYEQYF TGTGCCAGCAGTTTATGGGGTAGCGGGGGAGCTTACGAGCAGTACTTC
TRBJ2-7 NA NA 14 TRBV2 CASGRTPSSYEQYF TGTGCCAGTGGGAGGACGCCGAGCTCCTACGAGCAGTACTTC
TRBJ1-3 NA NA 18 TRBV7-8 CASSLVFAKGQTGNTIYF TGTGCCAGCAGCTTAGTATTCGCAAAGGGGCAAACTGGAAACACCATATATTTT
TRBJ1-2 TRBD1 NA 16 TRBV6-1 CASSDARQGRNYGYTF TGTGCCAGCAGTGACGCTAGACAGGGTCGGAACTATGGCTACACCTTC
TRBJ1-2 NA NA 18 TRBV21-1 CASSKMPLGTGADYGYTF TGTGCCAGCAGCAAAATGCCGTTGGGGACAGGGGCCGACTATGGCTACACCTTC
TRBJ2-3 TRBD2 NA 14 TRBV9 CASSVFSGGDTQYF TGTGCCAGCAGCGTCTTTAGCGGGGGTGATACGCAGTATTTT
TRBJ1-5 TRBD1 NA 15 TRBV5-6 CASSLNTGGNQPQHF TGTGCCAGCAGCTTAAACACAGGGGGGAATCAGCCCCAGCATTTT
TRBJ1-3 NA NA 17 TRBV9 CASSVEPTGNTGNTIYF TGTGCCAGCAGCGTAGAGCCCACAGGGAACACTGGAAACACCATATATTTT
TRBJ2-1 NA NA 16 TRBV5-6 CASSLGIQGSYNEQFF TGTGCCAGCAGCTTGGGAATTCAGGGGTCCTACAATGAGCAGTTCTTC
TRBJ1-2 NA few 17 TRBV5-4 CASSSGNGGFGNYGYTF TGTGCCAGCAGCTCTGGGAATGGGGGCTTTGGGAACTATGGCTACACCTTC
TRBJ1-1 TRBD1 once 15 TRBV28 CASSLSFRGATEAFF TGTGCCAGCAGTTTAAGTTTCAGGGGGGCCACTGAAGCTTTCTTT
TRBJ2-3 TRBD2 NA 16 TRBV9 CASSVYGGGAVDTQYF TGTGCCAGCAGCGTATACGGCGGGGGGGCCGTAGATACGCAGTATTTT
TRBJ1-1 NA NA 15 TRBV20-1 CSASLQGRGNTEAFF TGCAGTGCTAGTCTCCAGGGGCGCGGGAACACTGAAGCTTTCTTT
TRBJ1-1 NA NA 14 TRBV7-9 CASSFTGSGTEAFF TGTGCCAGCAGCTTCACAGGGTCGGGCACTGAAGCTTTCTTT
TRBJ2-5 NA once 14 TRBV5-8 CASSLGRYQETQYF TGTGCCAGCAGCTTGGGGCGGTACCAAGAGACCCAGTACTTC
TRBJ1-5 TRBD1 NA 16 TRBV19 CASSLGTVYSNQPQHF TGTGCCAGTAGTCTCGGGACAGTTTATAGCAATCAGCCCCAGCATTTT
TRBJ2-7 TRBD1 NA 13 TRBV6-6 CASSNTGAYEQYF TGTGCCAGCAGCAATACAGGGGCCTACGAGCAGTACTTC
TRBJ1-5 NA few 15 TRBV2 CASSEDRASNQPQHF TGTGCCAGCAGTGAAGACAGGGCGAGCAATCAGCCCCAGCATTTT
TRBJ2-2 NA NA 15 TRBV10-3 CAISVNTPNTGELFF TGTGCCATCAGTGTCAACACACCGAACACCGGGGAGCTGTTTTTT
TRBJ1-5 NA few 13 TRBV7-8 CASSSLQGQPQHF TGTGCCAGCAGCTCGCTACAGGGCCAGCCCCAGCATTTT
TRBJ2-3 TRBD2 NA 14 TRBV6-6 CASSWGGSADTQYF TGTGCCAGCAGTTGGGGGGGTAGCGCAGATACGCAGTATTTT
TRBJ2-3 TRBD2 NA 13 TRBV6-5 CANGGGGSDTQYF TGTGCCAACGGGGGGGGAGGGAGCGATACGCAGTATTTT
TRBJ2-1 TRBD2 once 14 TRBV11-1 CASSARTSRDEQFF TGTGCCAGCAGCGCCCGGACTAGTCGCGATGAGCAGTTCTTC
TRBJ2-4 NA once 13 TRBV6-6 CASSPQGRNIQYF TGTGCCAGCAGTCCACAGGGTAGGAACATTCAGTACTTC
TRBJ1-1 NA NA 15 TRBV19 CASSIARVGSTEAFF TGTGCCAGTAGTATAGCCCGAGTGGGGAGTACTGAAGCTTTCTTT
TRBJ2-5 NA NA 14 TRBV28 CASSLAGRRETQYF TGTGCCAGCAGTTTAGCAGGGCGGCGGGAGACCCAGTACTTC
TRBJ2-3 TRBD1 NA 15 TRBV5-8 CASSRGDREGDTQYF TGTGCCAGCAGCCGTGGGGACAGGGAAGGAGATACGCAGTATTTT
TRBJ2-3 NA NA 14 TRBV18 CASSVNRSPDTQYF TGTGCCAGCTCAGTCAATAGATCCCCGGATACGCAGTATTTT
TRBJ1-1 NA NA 15 TRBV7-9 CASSSPGVFGYEAFF TGTGCCAGCAGCTCCCCGGGGGTTTTCGGATATGAAGCTTTCTTT
TRBJ2-7 TRBD2 NA 18 TRBV3-1/TRBV3-2 CASSHSQGGGAWFYEQYF TGTGCCAGCAGCCATTCCCAGGGCGGGGGGGCTTGGTTCTACGAGCAGTACTTC
TRBJ1-4 TRBD1 NA 16 TRBV6-5 CASSYVQGDVNEKLFF TGTGCCAGCAGTTACGTACAGGGGGACGTTAATGAAAAACTGTTTTTT
TRBJ1-1 NA NA 14 TRBV18 CASSKIQENTEAFF TGTGCCAGCTCGAAAATACAGGAGAACACTGAAGCTTTCTTT
TRBJ1-5 TRBD1 once 15 TRBV28 CASSLRGTRNQPQHF TGTGCCAGCAGTCTCAGGGGGACGCGCAATCAGCCCCAGCATTTT
TRBJ1-5 NA NA 13 TRBV29-1 CSVDGGRNQPQHF TGCAGCGTTGATGGTGGGAGGAATCAGCCCCAGCATTTT
TRBJ1-2 NA NA 12 TRBV2 CASSTQGGGYTF TGTGCCAGCAGTACGCAAGGGGGTGGCTACACCTTC
TRBJ1-1 NA NA 12 TRBV28 CASSLRVTEAFF TGTGCCAGCAGTTTGAGGGTCACTGAAGCTTTCTTT